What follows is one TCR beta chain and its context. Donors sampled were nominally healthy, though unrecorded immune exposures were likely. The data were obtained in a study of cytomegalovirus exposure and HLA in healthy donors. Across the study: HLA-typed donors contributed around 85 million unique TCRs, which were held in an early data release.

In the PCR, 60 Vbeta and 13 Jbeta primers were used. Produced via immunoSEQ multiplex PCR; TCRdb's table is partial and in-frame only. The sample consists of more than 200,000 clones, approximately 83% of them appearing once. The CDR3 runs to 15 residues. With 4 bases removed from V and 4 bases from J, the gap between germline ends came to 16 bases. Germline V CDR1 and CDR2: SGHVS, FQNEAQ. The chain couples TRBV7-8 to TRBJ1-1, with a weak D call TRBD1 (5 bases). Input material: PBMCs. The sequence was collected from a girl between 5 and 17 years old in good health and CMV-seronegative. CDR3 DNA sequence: TGTGCCAGCAGCTCCTCCAGGGCTGTGGGCACTGAAGCTTTCTTT. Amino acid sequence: CASSSSRAVGTEAFF.